This is a list of T cell receptor beta chains from one sample in a study of human T cells and chemical hapten exposure. One entry per CDR3 protein, called by TCRdb with MiXCR from the RACE reads. In the table there are tens of thousands of distinct CDR3 sequences, roughly 8.8% of which are singletons. The source was whole blood, collected in connection with sensitization to the hapten diphenylcyclopropenone (DPC). These receptors originate from a woman aged 40 to 50 with alopecia areata. Some clones in this sample may be carry-over from other donors' samples. Each CDR3 is given with its conserved first and last residue. The order of the fields is CDR3 length, clone size, J gene, V gene, D gene, CDR3 DNA, CDR3 protein. The D gene is left open where the match is weak. Size values are once, few and many counts, or a class for expanded clones, and some rows have none.

length: 18; size: -; J: TRBJ2-7; V: TRBV5-4; D: TRBD1; DNA: TGTGCCAGCAGCGGTGGTGGGGGCAGGGGGCCCCGGGACTACGAGCAGTACTTC; CDR3: CASSGGGGRGPRDYEQYF
length: 14; size: few; J: TRBJ2-1; V: TRBV12-3/TRBV12-4; D: -; DNA: TGTGCCAGCAGTTTAGGGGCAGGGCGCAATGAGCAGTTCTTC; CDR3: CASSLGAGRNEQFF
length: 11; size: few; J: TRBJ1-1; V: TRBV27; D: -; DNA: TGTGCCAGCAGTTTTCGTAGGCCGACTTTCTTT; CDR3: CASSFRRPTFF
length: 13; size: many; J: TRBJ2-7; V: TRBV5-6; D: -; DNA: TGTGCCAGCAGCTTGGGTCCGCCCTACGAGCAGTACTTC; CDR3: CASSLGPPYEQYF
length: 15; size: -; J: TRBJ2-1; V: TRBV5-1; D: -; DNA: TGCGCCAGCAGCTTGGTCGCGGTAACCTACAATGAGCAGTTCTTC; CDR3: CASSLVAVTYNEQFF
length: 14; size: many; J: TRBJ2-3; V: TRBV5-1; D: -; DNA: TGCGCCAGCAGCTTGGGCGTCAGCACAGATACGCAGTATTTT; CDR3: CASSLGVSTDTQYF
length: 16; size: -; J: TRBJ1-4; V: TRBV19; D: TRBD1; DNA: TGTGCCAGTAGTACCGGATCCGGGACAGGGAATGAAAAACTGTTTTTT; CDR3: CASSTGSGTGNEKLFF
length: 15; size: few; J: TRBJ1-4; V: TRBV7-2; D: -; DNA: TGTGCCAGCAGCCAGAGGCGGGGGAGGAATGAAAAACTGTTTTTT; CDR3: CASSQRRGRNEKLFF
length: 17; size: few; J: TRBJ1-5; V: TRBV7-8; D: -; DNA: TGTGCCAGCAGCTTAGGAACGGGAGCCGCGGGAAATCAGCCCCAGCATTTT; CDR3: CASSLGTGAAGNQPQHF
length: 14; size: many; J: TRBJ2-7; V: TRBV7-2; D: -; DNA: TGTGCCAGCAGCTTAGTTGAGGGGCGGCCTAAGCAGTACTTC; CDR3: CASSLVEGRPKQYF
length: 14; size: many; J: TRBJ2-2; V: TRBV5-1; D: -; DNA: TGCGCCAGCAGCTTGCGCGGGAACACCGGGGAGCTGTTTTTT; CDR3: CASSLRGNTGELFF
length: 14; size: -; J: TRBJ1-1; V: TRBV11-2; D: -; DNA: TGTGCCAGCAGCTTCCTCAGGGGAGCTACTGAAGCTTTCTTT; CDR3: CASSFLRGATEAFF
length: 12; size: -; J: TRBJ1-1; V: TRBV5-1; D: -; DNA: TGCGCCAGCAGCTTGAAAGGGGCCGAAGCTTTCTTT; CDR3: CASSLKGAEAFF